This TCR beta chain was obtained from a study of graft-versus-host responses after intestinal transplantation. In the study overall: Every recipient had anti-thymocyte globulin induction and three to four years of tacrolimus plus steroids. Study-wide findings and caveats: GvH clones were identified in recipient marrow, with some first appearing in ileum or blood. Allografts from individuals with graft-donor T cell macrochimerism displayed high graft-versus-host to host-versus-graft clonal ratios.

This CDR3 has 17 amino acids. Trimming at V came to 4 bases and at J to 5 bases, leaving 13 bases not matched to a gene. The V gene's germline CDR1 is SGHRS and CDR2 YFSETQ. The protocol was immunoSEQ multiplex PCR, while the TCRdb copy is restricted to in-frame clones and leaves out a portion. This sample has around 110,000 clones; approximately 90% occur once, and the top ten carry more than 0.15%. Details on this clone: Its antigen remains unknown.

This chain joins TRBV5-1 and TRBJ2-5, with 11 nucleotides matching TRBD2. Sequencing was performed on unstimulated CD4+ T cells sorted from spleen or lymph node cells, taken before intestinal transplant. This receptor was obtained from a human donor who received an intestinal transplant. DNA of the CDR3: TGCGCCAGCAGCAGCGGGGTACTAGCGGGAGTAGGTGAGACCCAGTACTTC. Encoded protein: CASSSGVLAGVGETQYF.